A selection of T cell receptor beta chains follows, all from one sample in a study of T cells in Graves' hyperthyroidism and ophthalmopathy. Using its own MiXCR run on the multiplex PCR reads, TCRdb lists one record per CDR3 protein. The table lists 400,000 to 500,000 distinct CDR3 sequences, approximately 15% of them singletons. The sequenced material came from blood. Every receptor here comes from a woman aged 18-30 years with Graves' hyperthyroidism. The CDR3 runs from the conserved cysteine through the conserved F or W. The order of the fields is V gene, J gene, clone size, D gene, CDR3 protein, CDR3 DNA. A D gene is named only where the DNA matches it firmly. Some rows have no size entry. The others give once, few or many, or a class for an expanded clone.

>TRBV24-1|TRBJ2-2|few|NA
CATEKRTNTGELFF
TGTGCCACCGAAAAGCGGACGAACACCGGGGAGCTGTTTTTT
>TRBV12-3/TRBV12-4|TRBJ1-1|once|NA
CASRAGQNTEAFF
TGTGCCAGCAGAGCGGGACAGAACACTGAAGCTTTCTTT
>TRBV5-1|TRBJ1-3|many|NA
CASSLGTGGSGNTIYF
TGCGCCAGCAGCTTGGGGACTGGGGGCTCTGGAAACACCATATATTTT
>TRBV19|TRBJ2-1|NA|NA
CASSMVATSYNEQFF
TGTGCCAGTAGTATGGTAGCCACGTCCTACAATGAGCAGTTCTTC
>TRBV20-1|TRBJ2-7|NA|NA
CSASGYEQYF
TGCAGTGCTAGCGGCTACGAGCAGTACTTC
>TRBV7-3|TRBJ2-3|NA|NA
CASSPSGLTTDTQYF
TGTGCCAGCAGCCCCTCGGGGCTCACCACAGATACGCAGTATTTT
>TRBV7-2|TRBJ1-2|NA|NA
CASSLDIYGYTF
TGTGCCAGCAGCTTAGATATCTATGGCTACACCTTC
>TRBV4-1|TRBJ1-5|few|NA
CASSRTGLVQPQHF
TGCGCCAGCAGCCGTACAGGGTTGGTTCAGCCCCAGCATTTT
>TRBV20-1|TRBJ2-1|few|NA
CSAWMSENSYNEQFF
TGCAGTGCTTGGATGAGCGAGAACTCCTACAATGAGCAGTTCTTC
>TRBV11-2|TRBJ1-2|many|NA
CASTGKYGYTF
TGTGCCAGCACGGGAAAGTATGGCTACACCTTC
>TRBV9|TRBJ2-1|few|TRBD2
CASSSRGLAGPNEQFF
TGTGCCAGCAGCTCCCGGGGTCTAGCGGGCCCCAATGAGCAGTTCTTC
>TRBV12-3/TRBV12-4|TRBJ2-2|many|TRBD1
CASSHRQGVSGELFF
TGTGCCAGCAGTCACAGACAGGGGGTCTCCGGGGAGCTGTTTTTT
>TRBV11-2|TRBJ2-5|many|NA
CASSKAGVKRETQYF
TGTGCCAGCAGCAAGGCCGGGGTGAAGCGAGAGACCCAGTACTTC
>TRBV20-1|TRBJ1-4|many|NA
CSARKWGNEKLFF
TGCAGTGCTAGGAAGTGGGGCAATGAAAAACTGTTTTTT
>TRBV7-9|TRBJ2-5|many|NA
CASSLLSQYF
TGTGCCAGCAGCCTCCTCTCCCAGTACTTC
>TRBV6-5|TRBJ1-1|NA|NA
CASSYGPYHMIAFF
TGTGCCAGCAGTTACGGTCCTTACCACATGATCGCTTTCTTT
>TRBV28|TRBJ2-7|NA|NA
CASSLNRASQYF
TGTGCCAGCAGTTTGAACAGGGCGAGCCAGTACTTC
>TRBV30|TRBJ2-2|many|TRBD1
CAWRTGDGTGELFF
TGTGCCTGGAGGACAGGGGACGGCACCGGGGAGCTGTTTTTT
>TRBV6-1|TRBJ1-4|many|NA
CASSEFRAANEKLFF
TGTGCCAGCAGTGAATTTAGGGCGGCTAATGAAAAACTGTTTTTT
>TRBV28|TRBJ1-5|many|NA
CASSLLYQPQHF
TGTGCCAGCAGTTTATTGTATCAGCCCCAGCATTTT
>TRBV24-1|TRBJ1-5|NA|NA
CATSDRGLQPQHF
TGTGCCACCAGTGATCGGGGATTGCAGCCCCAGCATTTT
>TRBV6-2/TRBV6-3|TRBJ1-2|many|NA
CASSPPGATYGYAF
TGTGCCAGCTCTCCACCGGGAGCTACCTATGGCTACGCCTTC
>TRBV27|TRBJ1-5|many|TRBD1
CASRPWRTGDQPQHF
TGTGCCAGCAGACCTTGGAGGACAGGGGATCAGCCCCAGCATTTT
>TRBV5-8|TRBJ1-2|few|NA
CASSYGGVYGYTF
TGTGCCAGCAGCTACGGGGGTGTCTATGGCTACACCTTC
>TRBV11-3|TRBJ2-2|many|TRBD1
CASSSPGQGIGELFF
TGTGCCAGCAGCTCCCCGGGACAGGGAATCGGGGAGCTGTTTTTT
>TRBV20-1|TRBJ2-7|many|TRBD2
CSARDFSGRSYEQYF
TGCAGTGCTAGAGATTTCAGCGGGAGGTCCTACGAGCAGTACTTC
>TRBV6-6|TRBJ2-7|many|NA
CASSYGQGPYEQYF
TGTGCCAGCAGTTACGGCCAGGGGCCCTACGAGCAGTACTTC
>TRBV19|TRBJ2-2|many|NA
CASSKQVLGELFF
TGTGCCAGTAGCAAACAAGTTCTCGGGGAGCTGTTTTTT
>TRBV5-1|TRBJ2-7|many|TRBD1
CASLLGDRGSSDEQYF
TGCGCCAGCCTCCTCGGGGACAGGGGGAGTTCTGATGAGCAGTACTTC
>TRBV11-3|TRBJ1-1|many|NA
CASSPTNPENTEAFF
TGTGCCAGCTCCCCCACAAATCCAGAGAACACTGAAGCTTTCTTT
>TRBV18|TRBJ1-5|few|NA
CASSPEHPSNQPQHF
TGTGCCAGCTCACCGGAACACCCGAGCAATCAGCCCCAGCATTTT
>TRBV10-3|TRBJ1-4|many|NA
CAISESRPGGTNEKLFF
TGTGCCATCAGTGAGTCCAGGCCGGGGGGAACTAATGAAAAACTGTTTTTT
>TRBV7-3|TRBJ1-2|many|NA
CASGNKQGNGYTF
TGTGCCAGCGGTAACAAACAGGGAAATGGCTACACCTTC
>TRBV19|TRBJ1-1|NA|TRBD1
CASTSGQGANTEAFF
TGTGCCAGTACCTCGGGACAGGGGGCGAACACTGAAGCTTTCTTT
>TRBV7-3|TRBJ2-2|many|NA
CASSPQRNTGELFF
TGTGCCAGCAGCCCCCAGAGGAACACCGGGGAGCTGTTTTTT
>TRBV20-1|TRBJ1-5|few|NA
CSAIGGDQPQHF
TGCAGTGCTATCGGGGGGGATCAGCCCCAGCATTTT
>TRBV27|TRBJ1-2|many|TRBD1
CATLPLRGTDFYGYTF
TGTGCCACACTACCGCTCCGGGGGACAGACTTCTATGGCTACACCTTC
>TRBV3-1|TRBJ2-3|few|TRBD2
CASSATSALGDTQYF
TGTGCCAGCAGCGCGACTAGCGCCCTCGGGGATACGCAGTATTTT
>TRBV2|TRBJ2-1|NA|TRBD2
CAGISGTYNEQFF
TGTGCCGGGATTAGCGGGACGTACAATGAGCAGTTCTTC
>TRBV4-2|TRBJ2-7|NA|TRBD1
CASSHPRTGDPYEQYF
TGTGCCAGCAGCCATCCAAGGACAGGCGATCCCTACGAGCAGTACTTC
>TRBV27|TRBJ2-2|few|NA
CASRPTQDPIPGELFF
TGTGCCAGCAGGCCCACCCAAGACCCAATTCCTGGGGAGCTGTTTTTT
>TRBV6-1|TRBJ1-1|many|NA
CASSEFARGNRLSNTEAFF
TGTGCCAGCAGTGAATTCGCTAGGGGTAACAGACTGTCGAACACTGAAGCTTTCTTT
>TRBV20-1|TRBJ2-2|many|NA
CSARSGRNTGELFF
TGCAGTGCTAGATCGGGACGAAACACCGGGGAGCTGTTTTTT
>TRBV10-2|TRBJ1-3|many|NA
CAVTASSSGNTIYF
TGCGCCGTGACAGCTTCGAGCTCTGGAAACACCATATATTTT
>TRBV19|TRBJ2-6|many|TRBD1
CATTADRANSGANVLTF
TGTGCCACCACGGCTGACAGGGCCAACTCTGGGGCCAACGTCCTGACTTTC
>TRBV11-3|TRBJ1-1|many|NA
CASSFLTGVGTEAFF
TGTGCCAGCAGCTTTTTAACCGGGGTTGGGACTGAAGCTTTCTTT
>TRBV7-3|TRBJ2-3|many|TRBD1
CASSRLLPGTGGTDTQYF
TGTGCCAGCAGCCGCCTTTTACCCGGGACAGGGGGCACAGATACGCAGTATTTT
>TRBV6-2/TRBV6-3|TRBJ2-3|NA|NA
CASFSTGSTTDTQYF
TGTGCCAGCTTTTCCACCGGAAGTACGACAGATACGCAGTATTTT
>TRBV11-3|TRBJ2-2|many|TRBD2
CASSWPGLGNTGELFF
TGTGCCAGCAGCTGGCCGGGACTAGGCAACACCGGGGAGCTGTTTTTT
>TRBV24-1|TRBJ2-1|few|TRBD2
CATSETSGNVYNEQFF
TGTGCCACCAGTGAGACTAGCGGGAACGTTTACAATGAGCAGTTCTTC
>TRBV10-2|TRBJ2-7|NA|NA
CASSAPDSNYEQYF
TGCGCCAGCAGTGCCCCGGACAGTAACTACGAGCAGTACTTC
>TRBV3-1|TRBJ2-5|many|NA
CASSQNGNFQETQYF
TGTGCCAGCAGCCAAAACGGAAACTTCCAAGAGACCCAGTACTTC